Presented here are 15 T cell receptor beta chains from one specimen sequenced in a study of CD8+ T cells in alopecia areata. After isolation, RNA underwent reverse transcription to generate cDNA as the sequencing template. TCRdb's copy holds only in-frame clones and misses some; the assay was immunoSEQ multiplex PCR. The sample has over 200,000 clones, 57% seen once. The input for sequencing was CD4+ T cells sorted from blood, taken at week 0. Receptors originate from a human donor with alopecia areata.

The genes are TRBV15 and TRBJ2-3; a possible D gene is TRBD2 (5 bases). Germline V CDR1 and CDR2: LNHNV, YYDKDF (reference sequence). The CDR3 totals 15 residues. V was trimmed by 5 bases and J by 3 bases, leaving 15 bases between them. The CDR3 loop reads CATSAQRTHTDTQYF. CDR3 sequence (DNA): TGTGCCACCAGCGCCCAGCGGACCCATACAGATACGCAGTATTTT.

The chain links TRBV29-1 to TRBJ1-2; TRBD1 might be the D (5 bases). This CDR3 comprises 12 residues. V was trimmed by 6 bases and J by 4 bases, leaving 12 bases between them. Germline loops: CDR1 SQVTM, CDR2 ANQGSEA. Here the CDR3 reads CSVGTSGYGYTF. Written as DNA, the CDR3 is TGCAGCGTCGGGACGTCGGGCTATGGCTACACCTTC.

The rearrangement uses TRBV27 and TRBJ1-6, with 10 bases matching TRBD1. Germline V gene sequence: CDR1 MNHEY, CDR2 SMNVEV (reference sequence). This CDR3 is 15 amino acids long. V dropped 2 bases and J dropped 9; count of bases not matched to a gene: 4. The CDR3 DNA follows: TGTGCCAGCAGTTTAGAGACAGGGGGCGGTTCACCCCTCCACTTT. This translates into CASSLETGGGSPLHF.

The J gene is TRBJ1-6, the V gene TRBV6-1; D is undetermined. Germline V lookup: CDR1 MNHNS, CDR2 SASEGT. This CDR3 has 15 residues. Trimming stripped 2 bases from V and 6 bases from J, with 11 bases between. This CDR3 reads CASSEPGGGNSPLHF. CDR3 in DNA: TGTGCCAGCAGTGAACCAGGAGGAGGTAATTCACCCCTCCACTTT.

In its sample, this clone was seen once. The CDR3 nucleotides read TGTGCCAGCAGCTTGATGACAGTATTGAGCACAGATACGCAGTATTTT. This codes for CASSLMTVLSTDTQYF. V gene TRBV5-4 combines with J gene TRBJ2-3, with D tentatively TRBD1 (5 bases). Looked up from germline, CDR1 is SGHNT and CDR2 is YYREEE (reference sequence). The CDR3 extends over 16 amino acids. V lost 1 base to trimming and J lost 0 bases, with 12 bases between them.

J is TRBJ2-2 and V is TRBV7-3, with TRBD2 matching over 7 bases. The CDR3 contains 15 residues. Germline trimming cut 2 bases from V and 4 bases from J; bases unmatched to any gene: 4. CDR1 is SGHTA, CDR2 FQGTGA, per germline. The CDR3 loop reads CASSLAGVPTGELFF. The CDR3 DNA is TGTGCCAGCAGCTTAGCGGGGGTCCCCACCGGGGAGCTGTTTTTT.

This clone has a single count. The chain uses TRBV9 and TRBJ2-2; 12 nucleotides match TRBD2. The germline CDR1 and CDR2 sequences are SGDLS and YYNGEE. CDR3 length: 20 amino acids. The V gene end was trimmed by 3 bases and the J gene end by 5 bases; junction bases not matched to a gene: 17. CDR3 nucleotides: TGTGCCAGCAGCGGTGACTACGGGACTAGCGGGTTAGCGGGGACCGGGGAGCTGTTTTTT. Protein product: CASSGDYGTSGLAGTGELFF.

As concerns this clone: This sample includes further DNA sequences coding for the same CDR3. The V call is TRBV5-1, the J call TRBJ1-5; 9 bases fit TRBD1. V lost 4 bases and J lost 4; bases outside the gene matches: 3. The CDR3 runs to 14 residues. The germline V gene has CDR1 SGHRS and CDR2 YFSETQ. CDR3 residues: CASSPGQGNQPQHF. CDR3 nucleotides: TGCGCCAGCAGCCCCGGACAGGGGAATCAGCCCCAGCATTTT.

The chain employs TRBV21-1 and TRBJ1-1. TRBV21-1 is a recognized pseudogene. The CDR3 runs to 16 residues. The CDR3 region is CASSLGKGKVNTEAFF. In DNA, the CDR3 is TGTGCCAGCAGCCTTGGGAAGGGAAAGGTGAACACTGAAGCTTTCTTT.

This chain connects TRBV29-1 to TRBJ2-3; D is unclear. CDR1 is SQVTM and CDR2 is ANQGSEA in the germline V gene. This CDR3 region has 13 residues. V gave up 3 bases and J gave up 8 bases, with 15 bases separating them. The CDR3 is CSVDESLIATQYF. CDR3 nucleotides: TGCAGCGTTGACGAGTCCTTAATCGCTACGCAGTATTTT.

The gene calls are TRBV6-5 and TRBJ1-5; the D gene is possibly TRBD1 (5 bases). The V gene's germline CDR1 is MNHEY and CDR2 SVGAGI. Deletions cut 6 bases from V and 4 bases from J, with 16 bases between. This CDR3 is 15 amino acids long. As DNA, the CDR3 is TGTGCCAGCAGCTCTTCAGGGAGAGGGAATCAGCCCCAGCATTTT. Residues: CASSSSGRGNQPQHF.

The V gene is TRBV5-1, the J gene TRBJ2-2; D tentatively fits TRBD1 or TRBD2 (6 bases each). Per the germline V gene, CDR1 is SGHRS and CDR2 is YFSETQ. V dropped 4 bases and J dropped 3 bases, with 16 bases sitting between them. The CDR3 extends over 16 amino acids. The CDR3 here is CASSPLGGGYTGELFF. CDR3 DNA: TGCGCCAGCAGCCCCCTAGGAGGGGGATACACCGGGGAGCTGTTTTTT.

The chain links TRBV27 to TRBJ1-4; 9 bases are shared with TRBD1. V was clipped by 6 bases and J by 2 bases; unmatched bases: 10. The CDR3 runs to 17 residues. Germline lookup yields CDR1 MNHEY and CDR2 SMNVEV (reference sequence). This chain's CDR3 is CASRTGTGRPTNEKLFF. CDR3 bases: TGTGCCAGCAGAACCGGGACAGGGCGCCCCACTAATGAAAAACTGTTTTTT.

The chain links TRBV5-4 to TRBJ1-2; D possibly corresponds to TRBD1 (6 bases). Trimming stripped 0 bases from V and 7 bases from J, with 22 bases between. Germline CDR1 reads SGHNT; CDR2 reads YYREEE (reference sequence). This CDR3 has 17 amino acids. The CDR3 DNA reads as TGTGCCAGCAGCTTGGTCGCCTCGTCAGGGGATAGGGCTGGCTACACCTTC. Amino acid sequence: CASSLVASSGDRAGYTF.

This clone was seen a few times. The chain is built from TRBV6-5 and TRBJ2-3; perhaps TRBD1 as D (5 bases). CDR3 length: 15 residues. Germline CDR1 is MNHEY and CDR2 is SVGAGI. Trimming pared 5 bases from V and 0 bases from J, leaving 12 bases between. The CDR3 protein is CASSRQYSSTDTQYF. The CDR3 region has the DNA TGTGCCAGCAGTAGACAGTACTCTAGCACAGATACGCAGTATTTT.